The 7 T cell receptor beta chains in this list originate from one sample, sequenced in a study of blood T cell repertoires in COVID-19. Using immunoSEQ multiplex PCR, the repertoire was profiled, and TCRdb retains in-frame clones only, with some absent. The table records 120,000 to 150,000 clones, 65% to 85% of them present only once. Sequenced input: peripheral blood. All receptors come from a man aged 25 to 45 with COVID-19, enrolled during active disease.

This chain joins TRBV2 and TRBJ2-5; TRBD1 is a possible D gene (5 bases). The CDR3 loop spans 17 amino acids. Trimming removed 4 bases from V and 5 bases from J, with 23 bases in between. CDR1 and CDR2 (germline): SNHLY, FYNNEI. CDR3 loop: CASSGRLGQGGVETQYF. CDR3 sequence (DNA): TGTGCCAGCAGTGGTAGGCTTGGGCAGGGCGGTGTGGAGACCCAGTACTTC.

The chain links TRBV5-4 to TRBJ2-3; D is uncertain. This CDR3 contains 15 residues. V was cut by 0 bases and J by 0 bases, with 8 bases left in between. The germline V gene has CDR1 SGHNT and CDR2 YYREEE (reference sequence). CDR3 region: CASSLVRQSTDTQYF. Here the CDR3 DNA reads TGTGCCAGCAGCTTGGTGCGGCAGAGCACAGATACGCAGTATTTT.

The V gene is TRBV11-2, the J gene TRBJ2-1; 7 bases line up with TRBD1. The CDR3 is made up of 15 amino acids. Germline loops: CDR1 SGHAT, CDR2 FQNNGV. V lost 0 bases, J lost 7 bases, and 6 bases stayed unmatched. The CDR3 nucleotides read TGTGCCAGCAGCTTAGACTGGCAGGGGGTGAATGAGCAGTTCTTC. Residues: CASSLDWQGVNEQFF. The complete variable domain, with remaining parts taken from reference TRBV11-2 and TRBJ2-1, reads EAGVAQSPRYKIIEKRQSVAFWCNPISGHATLYWYQQILGQGPKLLIQFQNNGVVDDSQLPKDRFSAERLKGVDSTLKIQPAKLEDSAVYLCASSLDWQGVNEQFFGPGTRLTVL.

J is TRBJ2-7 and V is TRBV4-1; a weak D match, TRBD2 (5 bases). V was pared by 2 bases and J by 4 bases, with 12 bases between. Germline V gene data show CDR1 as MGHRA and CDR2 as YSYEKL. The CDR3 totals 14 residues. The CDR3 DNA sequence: TGCGCCAGCAGCCAACCTACTAGTAGGTACGAGCAGTACTTC. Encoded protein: CASSQPTSRYEQYF.

CDR3 sequence reads: CASSYSGGLKDEQFF. The CDR3 DNA follows: TGTGCCAGCAGTTACTCAGGCGGGCTCAAGGATGAGCAGTTCTTC. The rearrangement uses TRBV6-5 and TRBJ2-1, with D possibly matching TRBD2 (5 bases). From germline, CDR1 is MNHEY and CDR2 SVGAGI. CDR3 length: 15 amino acids. V was trimmed by 0 bases and J by 8 bases, leaving 14 bases between them.

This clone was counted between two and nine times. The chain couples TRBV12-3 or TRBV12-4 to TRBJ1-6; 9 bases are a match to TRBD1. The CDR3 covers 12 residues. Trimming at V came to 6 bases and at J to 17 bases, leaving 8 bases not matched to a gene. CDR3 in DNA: TGTGCCAGCAGCCTCCCGGGACAGGGAATCCACTTT. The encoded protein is CASSLPGQGIHF.

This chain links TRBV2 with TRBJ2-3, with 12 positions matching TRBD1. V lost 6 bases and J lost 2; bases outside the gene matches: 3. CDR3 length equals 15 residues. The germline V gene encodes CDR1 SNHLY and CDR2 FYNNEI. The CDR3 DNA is TGTGCCAGCAGGGGACAGGGGGCCATCACAGATACGCAGTATTTT. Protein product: CASRGQGAITDTQYF.